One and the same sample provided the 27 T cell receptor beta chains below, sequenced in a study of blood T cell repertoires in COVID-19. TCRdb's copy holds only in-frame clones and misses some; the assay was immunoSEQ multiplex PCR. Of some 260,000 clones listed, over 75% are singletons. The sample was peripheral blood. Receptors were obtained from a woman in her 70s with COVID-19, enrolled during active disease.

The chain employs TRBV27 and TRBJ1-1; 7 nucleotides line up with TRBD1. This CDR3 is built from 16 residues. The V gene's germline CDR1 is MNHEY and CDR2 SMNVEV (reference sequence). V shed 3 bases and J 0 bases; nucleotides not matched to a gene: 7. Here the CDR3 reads CASSFINRGLNTEAFF. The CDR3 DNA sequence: TGTGCCAGCAGTTTTATTAATAGGGGGCTGAACACTGAAGCTTTCTTT.

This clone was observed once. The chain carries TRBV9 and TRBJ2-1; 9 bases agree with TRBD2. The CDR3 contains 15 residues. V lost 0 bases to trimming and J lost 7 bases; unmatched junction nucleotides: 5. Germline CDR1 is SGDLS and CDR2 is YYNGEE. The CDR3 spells CASSVVLAGMNEQFF. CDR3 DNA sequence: TGTGCCAGCAGCGTAGTTCTAGCGGGGATGAATGAGCAGTTCTTC.

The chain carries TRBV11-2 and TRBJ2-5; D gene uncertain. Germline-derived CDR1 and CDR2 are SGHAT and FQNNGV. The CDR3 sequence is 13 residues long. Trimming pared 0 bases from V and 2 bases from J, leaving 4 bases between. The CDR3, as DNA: TGTGCCAGCAGCTTAGAACTACAAGAGACCCAGTACTTC. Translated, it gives CASSLELQETQYF.

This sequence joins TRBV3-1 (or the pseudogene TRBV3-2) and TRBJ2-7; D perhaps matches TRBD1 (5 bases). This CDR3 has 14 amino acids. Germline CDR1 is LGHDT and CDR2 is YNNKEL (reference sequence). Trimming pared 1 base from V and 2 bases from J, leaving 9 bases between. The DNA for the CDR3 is TGTGCCAGCAGCCAAGTAGGGGTCACCTACGAGCAGTACTTC. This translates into CASSQVGVTYEQYF.

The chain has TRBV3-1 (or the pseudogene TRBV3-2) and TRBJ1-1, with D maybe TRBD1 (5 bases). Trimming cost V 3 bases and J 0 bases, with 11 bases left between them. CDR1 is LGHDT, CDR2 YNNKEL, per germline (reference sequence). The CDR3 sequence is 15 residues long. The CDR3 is CASSHPGRVNTEAFF. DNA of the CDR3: TGTGCCAGCAGCCATCCAGGGAGGGTGAACACTGAAGCTTTCTTT.

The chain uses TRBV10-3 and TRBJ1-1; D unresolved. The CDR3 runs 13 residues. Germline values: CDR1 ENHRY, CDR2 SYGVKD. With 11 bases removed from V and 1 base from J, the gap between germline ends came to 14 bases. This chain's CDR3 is CAATGEKNTEAFF. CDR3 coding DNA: TGTGCCGCGACCGGGGAGAAGAACACTGAAGCTTTCTTT.

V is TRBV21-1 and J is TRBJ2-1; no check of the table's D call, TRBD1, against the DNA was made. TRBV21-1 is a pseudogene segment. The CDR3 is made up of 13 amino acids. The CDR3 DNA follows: TGTGCCAGCCGCTTGACAGGGGGCTATGGGCAGTTCTTC. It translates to CASRLTGGYGQFF.

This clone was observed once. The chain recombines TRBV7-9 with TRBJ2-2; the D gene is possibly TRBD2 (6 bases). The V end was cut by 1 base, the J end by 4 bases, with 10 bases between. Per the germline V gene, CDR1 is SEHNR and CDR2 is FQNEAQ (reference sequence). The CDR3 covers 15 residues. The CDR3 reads CASSLVGAGTGELFF. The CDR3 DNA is TGTGCCAGCAGCTTAGTGGGAGCGGGCACCGGGGAGCTGTTTTTT.

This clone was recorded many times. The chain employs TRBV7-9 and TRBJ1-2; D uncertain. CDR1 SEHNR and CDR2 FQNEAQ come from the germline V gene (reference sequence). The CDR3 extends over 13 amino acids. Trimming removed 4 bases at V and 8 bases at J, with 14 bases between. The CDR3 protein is CASSSRPEGGYTF. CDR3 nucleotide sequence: TGTGCCAGCAGCTCCAGGCCCGAGGGAGGCTACACCTTC.

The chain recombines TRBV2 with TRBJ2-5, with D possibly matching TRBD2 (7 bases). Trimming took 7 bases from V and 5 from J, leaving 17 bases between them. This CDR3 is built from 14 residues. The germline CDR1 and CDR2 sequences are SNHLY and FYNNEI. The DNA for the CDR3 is TGTGCCAGCATTGAGGGGGGGGCGGCGGAGACCCAGTACTTC. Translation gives CASIEGGAAETQYF. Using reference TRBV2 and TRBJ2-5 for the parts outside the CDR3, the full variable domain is EPEVTQTPSHQVTQMGQEVILRCVPISNHLYFYWYRQILGQKVEFLVSFYNNEISEKSEIFDDQFSVERPDGSNFTLKIRSTKLEDSAMYFCASIEGGAAETQYFGPGTRLLVL.

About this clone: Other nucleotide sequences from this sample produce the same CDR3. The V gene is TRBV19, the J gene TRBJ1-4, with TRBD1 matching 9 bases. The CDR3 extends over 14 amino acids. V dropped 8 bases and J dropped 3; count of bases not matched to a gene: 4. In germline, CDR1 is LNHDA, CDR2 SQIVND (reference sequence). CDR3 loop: CASSRTGANEKLFF. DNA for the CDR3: TGTGCCAGTTCACGGACAGGGGCTAATGAAAAACTGTTTTTT. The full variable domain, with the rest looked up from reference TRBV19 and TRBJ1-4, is DGGITQSPKYLFRKEGQNVTLSCEQNLNHDAMYWYRQDPGQGLRLIYYSQIVNDFQKGDIAEGYSVSREKKESFPLTVTSAQKNPTAFYLCASSRTGANEKLFFGSGTQLSVL.

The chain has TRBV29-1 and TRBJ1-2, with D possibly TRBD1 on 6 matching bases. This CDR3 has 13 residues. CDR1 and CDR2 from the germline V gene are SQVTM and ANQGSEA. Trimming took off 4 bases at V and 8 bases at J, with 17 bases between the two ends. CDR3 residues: CSVVTLAGEGYTF. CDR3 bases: TGCAGCGTTGTGACCCTCGCAGGGGAAGGCTACACCTTC.

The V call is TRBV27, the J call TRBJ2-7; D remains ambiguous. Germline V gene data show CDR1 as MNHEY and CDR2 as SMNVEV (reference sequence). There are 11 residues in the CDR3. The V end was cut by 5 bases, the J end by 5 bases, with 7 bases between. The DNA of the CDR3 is TGTGCCAGCAGTCCCTTAAACGAGCAGTACTTC. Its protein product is CASSPLNEQYF.

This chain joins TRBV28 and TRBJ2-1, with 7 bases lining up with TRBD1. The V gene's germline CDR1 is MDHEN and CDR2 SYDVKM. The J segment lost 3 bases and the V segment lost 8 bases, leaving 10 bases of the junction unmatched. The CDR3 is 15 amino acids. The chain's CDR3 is CASGKTGIFYNEQFF. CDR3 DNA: TGTGCCAGCGGGAAGACAGGGATATTCTACAATGAGCAGTTCTTC.

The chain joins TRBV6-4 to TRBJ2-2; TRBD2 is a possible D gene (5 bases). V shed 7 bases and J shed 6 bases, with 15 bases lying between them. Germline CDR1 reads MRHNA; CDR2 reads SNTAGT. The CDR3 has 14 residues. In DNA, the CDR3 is TGTGCCAGCAAAGTGACTACCCTAGCCGGGGAGCTGTTTTTT. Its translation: CASKVTTLAGELFF.

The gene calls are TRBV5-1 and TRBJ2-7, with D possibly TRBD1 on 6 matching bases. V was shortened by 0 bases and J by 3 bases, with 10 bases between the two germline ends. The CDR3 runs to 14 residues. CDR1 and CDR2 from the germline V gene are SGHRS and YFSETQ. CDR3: CASSLVQGFYEQYF. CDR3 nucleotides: TGCGCCAGCAGCTTGGTTCAGGGGTTCTACGAGCAGTACTTC.

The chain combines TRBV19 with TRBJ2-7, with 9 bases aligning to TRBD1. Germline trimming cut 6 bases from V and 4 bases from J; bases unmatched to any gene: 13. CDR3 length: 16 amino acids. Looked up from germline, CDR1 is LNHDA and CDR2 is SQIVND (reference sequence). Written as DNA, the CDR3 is TGTGCCAGTAGCCAAGGCCAACCGGGACAGGGTTACGAGCAGTACTTC. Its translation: CASSQGQPGQGYEQYF.

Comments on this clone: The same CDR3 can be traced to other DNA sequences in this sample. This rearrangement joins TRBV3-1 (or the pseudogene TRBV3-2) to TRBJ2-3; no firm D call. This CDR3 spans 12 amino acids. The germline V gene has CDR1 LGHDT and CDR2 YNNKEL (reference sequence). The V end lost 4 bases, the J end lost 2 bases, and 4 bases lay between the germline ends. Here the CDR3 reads CASSLSTDTQYF. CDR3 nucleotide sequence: TGTGCCAGCAGCCTATCCACAGATACGCAGTATTTT.

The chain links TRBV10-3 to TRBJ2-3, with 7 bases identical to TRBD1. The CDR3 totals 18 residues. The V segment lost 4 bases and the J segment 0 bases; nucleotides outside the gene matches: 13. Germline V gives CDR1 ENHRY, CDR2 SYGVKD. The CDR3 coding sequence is TGTGCCATCAGTGGGGGAAGGGGGCGAGGCGCCAGCACAGATACGCAGTATTTT. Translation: CAISGGRGRGASTDTQYF.

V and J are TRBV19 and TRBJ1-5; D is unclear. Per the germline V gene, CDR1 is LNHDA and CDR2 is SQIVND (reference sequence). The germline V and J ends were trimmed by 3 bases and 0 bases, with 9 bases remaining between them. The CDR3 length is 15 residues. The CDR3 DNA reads TGTGCCAGTAGTATGCGCGTAAATAGCAATCAGCCCCAGCATTTT. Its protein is CASSMRVNSNQPQHF.

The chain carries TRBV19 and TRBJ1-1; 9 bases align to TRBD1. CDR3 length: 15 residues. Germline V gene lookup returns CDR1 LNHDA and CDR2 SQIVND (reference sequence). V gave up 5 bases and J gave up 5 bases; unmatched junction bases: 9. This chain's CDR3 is CASSPRTGAWTEAFF. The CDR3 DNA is TGTGCCAGTAGTCCCCGGACAGGGGCGTGGACTGAAGCTTTCTTT.

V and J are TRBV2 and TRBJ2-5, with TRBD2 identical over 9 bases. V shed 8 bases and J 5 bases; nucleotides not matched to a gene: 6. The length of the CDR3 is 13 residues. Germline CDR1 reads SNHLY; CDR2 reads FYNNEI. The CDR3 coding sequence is TGTGCCAGCTTAGCGGGAGAGGTGGAGACCCAGTACTTC. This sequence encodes CASLAGEVETQYF.

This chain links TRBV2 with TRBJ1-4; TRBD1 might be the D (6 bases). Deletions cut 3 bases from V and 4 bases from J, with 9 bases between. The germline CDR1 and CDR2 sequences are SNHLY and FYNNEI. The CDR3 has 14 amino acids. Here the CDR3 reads CASSDGGINEKLFF. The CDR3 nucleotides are TGTGCCAGCAGTGATGGGGGCATTAATGAAAAACTGTTTTTT.

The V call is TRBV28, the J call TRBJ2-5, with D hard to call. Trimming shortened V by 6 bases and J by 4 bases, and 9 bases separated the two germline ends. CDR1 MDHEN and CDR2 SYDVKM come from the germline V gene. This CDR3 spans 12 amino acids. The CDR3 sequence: CASSQLRETQYF. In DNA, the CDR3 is TGTGCCAGCAGCCAACTGAGAGAGACCCAGTACTTC.

The chain's CDR3 is CASSADRETYNEQFF. CDR3 DNA: TGTGCCAGTAGTGCTGACAGGGAAACCTACAATGAGCAGTTCTTC. The chain is built from TRBV19 and TRBJ2-1; 7 bases align to TRBD1. Germline-derived CDR1 and CDR2 are LNHDA and SQIVND (reference sequence). The CDR3 is made up of 15 amino acids. The ends lost 5 bases at V and 2 bases at J; junction bases unmatched: 6. Looking up the rest from reference TRBV19 and TRBJ2-1 gives the full variable domain: DGGITQSPKYLFRKEGQNVTLSCEQNLNHDAMYWYRQDPGQGLRLIYYSQIVNDFQKGDIAEGYSVSREKKESFPLTVTSAQKNPTAFYLCASSADRETYNEQFFGPGTRLTVL.

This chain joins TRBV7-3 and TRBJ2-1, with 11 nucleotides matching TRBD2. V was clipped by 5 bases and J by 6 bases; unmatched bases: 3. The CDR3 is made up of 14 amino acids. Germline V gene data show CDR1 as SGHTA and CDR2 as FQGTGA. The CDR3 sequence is CASSPGTSGNEQFF. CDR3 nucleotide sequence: TGTGCCAGCAGCCCCGGGACTAGCGGCAATGAGCAGTTCTTC.

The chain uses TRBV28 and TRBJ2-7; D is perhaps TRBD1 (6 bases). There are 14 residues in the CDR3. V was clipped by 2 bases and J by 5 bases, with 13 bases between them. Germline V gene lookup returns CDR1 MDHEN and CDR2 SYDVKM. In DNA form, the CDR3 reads TGTGCCAGCAGTTTAGGACAGTATACCCACGAGCAGTACTTC. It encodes CASSLGQYTHEQYF.